This T cell receptor (beta chain) emerged from a study of blood T cell repertoires in COVID-19. In the study overall: Some COVID-19 samples were acute and others convalescent; all came from the United States, Italy and Spain. T cells, B-cell-depleted T cells, or PBMCs provided the cDNA or gDNA that served as material.

Per the germline V gene, CDR1 is KGHSH and CDR2 is LQKENI. This CDR3 contains 14 residues. Trimming shortened V by 3 bases and J by 0 bases, and 6 bases separated the two germline ends. In the original analysis: Amplification of reference gene primers provided the estimated nucleated cell counts. TCRdb's copy holds only in-frame clones and misses some; the assay was immunoSEQ multiplex PCR. V and J calls and clone size come straight from that table; D and trimming were deduced from the DNA. Of 150,000 to 180,000 clones listed, 70% to 90% are singletons. Sample: peripheral blood. J is TRBJ1-3 and V is TRBV18; possibly TRBD1 for D (5 bases). This TCR was recovered from a man aged 55 to 70 with COVID-19, enrolled during active disease. The CDR3 is CASSPDSSGNTIYF. The CDR3 bases are TGTGCCAGCTCACCTGACAGCTCTGGAAACACCATATATTTT.